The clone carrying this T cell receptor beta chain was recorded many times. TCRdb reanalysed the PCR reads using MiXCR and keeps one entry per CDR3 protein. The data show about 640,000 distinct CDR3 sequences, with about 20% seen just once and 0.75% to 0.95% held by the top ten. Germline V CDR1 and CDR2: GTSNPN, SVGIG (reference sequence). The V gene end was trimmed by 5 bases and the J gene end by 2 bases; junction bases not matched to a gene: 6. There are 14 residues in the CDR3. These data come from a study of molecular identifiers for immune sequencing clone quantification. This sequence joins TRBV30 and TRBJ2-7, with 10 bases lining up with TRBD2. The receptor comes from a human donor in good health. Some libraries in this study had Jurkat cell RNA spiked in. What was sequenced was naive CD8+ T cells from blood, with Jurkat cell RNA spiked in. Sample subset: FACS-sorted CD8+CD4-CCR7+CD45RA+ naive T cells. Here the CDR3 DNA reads TGTGCCTGGTCCGGGACTAGCGAGACCTACGAGCAGTACTTC. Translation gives CAWSGTSETYEQYF.